This TCR beta chain was sequenced during a study of technical replicates of blood from a few donors. This CDR3 contains 15 residues. J gave up 5 bases and V 4 bases, and 7 bases lay outside the gene matches. Germline values: CDR1 MGHDK, CDR2 SYGVNS. TCRdb's copy holds only in-frame clones and misses some; the assay was immunoSEQ multiplex PCR. The table has 60,000 to 65,000 clones, around 85% seen once. The clonotype was recovered from a human donor in good health. Some clones in this sample may be carry-over from other donors' samples. Material for sequencing was PBMCs. The V gene is TRBV25-1, the J gene TRBJ1-1; TRBD1 matches at 10 bases. Here the CDR3 DNA reads TGTGCCAGCAGTGGCACCGGGACAGGGGAAACTGAAGCTTTCTTT. Translated, it gives CASSGTGTGETEAFF.